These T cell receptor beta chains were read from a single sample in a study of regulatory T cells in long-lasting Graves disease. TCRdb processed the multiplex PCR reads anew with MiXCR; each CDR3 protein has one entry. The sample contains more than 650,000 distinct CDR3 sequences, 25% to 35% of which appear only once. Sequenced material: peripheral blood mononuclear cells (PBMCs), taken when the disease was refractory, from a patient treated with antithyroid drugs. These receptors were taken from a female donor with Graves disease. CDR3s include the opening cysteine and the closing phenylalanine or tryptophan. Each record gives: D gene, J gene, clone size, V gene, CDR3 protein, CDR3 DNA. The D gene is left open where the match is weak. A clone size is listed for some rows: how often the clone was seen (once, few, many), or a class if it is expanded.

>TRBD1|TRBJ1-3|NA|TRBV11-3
CASGSTGGNTIYF
TGTGCCAGCGGATCGACAGGGGGAAACACCATATATTTT
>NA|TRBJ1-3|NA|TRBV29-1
CSVDGSLSGNTIYF
TGCAGCGTTGATGGGAGCCTCTCTGGAAACACCATATATTTT
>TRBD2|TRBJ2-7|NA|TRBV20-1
CSATTSGRSHEQYF
TGCAGTGCTACTACTAGCGGGAGGTCCCACGAGCAGTACTTC
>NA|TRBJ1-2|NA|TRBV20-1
CSARWTVSYGYTF
TGCAGTGCCCGCTGGACAGTCAGCTATGGCTACACCTTC
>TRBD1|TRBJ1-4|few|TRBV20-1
CSAYGTARGLFF
TGCAGTGCTTATGGGACAGCCCGTGGACTGTTTTTT
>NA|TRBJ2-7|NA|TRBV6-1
CASSEVEGFVDEQYF
TGTGCCAGCAGTGAAGTTGAGGGGTTCGTGGACGAGCAGTACTTC
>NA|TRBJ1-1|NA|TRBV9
CASSDTGQGRAKDTEAFF
TGTGCCAGCAGCGATACGGGGCAGGGGAGGGCTAAGGACACTGAAGCTTTCTTT
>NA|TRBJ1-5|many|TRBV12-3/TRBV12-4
CASSLALGDQPQHF
TGTGCCAGCAGCTTAGCGCTCGGGGATCAGCCCCAGCATTTT
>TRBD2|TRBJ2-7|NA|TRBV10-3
CAISEAWAGGSYEQYF
TGTGCCATCAGTGAAGCCTGGGCGGGAGGCTCCTACGAGCAGTACTTC
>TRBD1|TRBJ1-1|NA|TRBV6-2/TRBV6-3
CASSHPDRGIPNTEAFF
TGTGCCAGCAGTCATCCGGACAGGGGAATCCCGAACACTGAAGCTTTCTTT
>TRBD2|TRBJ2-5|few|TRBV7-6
CASSLLGGRAKTQYF
TGTGCCAGCAGCTTATTAGGCGGGAGGGCCAAGACCCAGTACTTC
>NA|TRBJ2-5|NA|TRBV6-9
CASSYRSETQYF
TGTGCCAGCAGTTACCGGTCGGAGACCCAGTACTTC
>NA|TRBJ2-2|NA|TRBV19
CAVGQNTGELFF
TGTGCCGTGGGACAGAACACCGGGGAGCTGTTTTTT
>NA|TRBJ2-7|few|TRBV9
CASSPRTASYEQYF
TGTGCCAGCAGCCCTCGGACAGCCTCCTACGAGCAGTACTTC
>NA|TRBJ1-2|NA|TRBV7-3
CASSLRGLRGYTF
TGTGCCAGCAGCTTACGAGGACTTCGGGGCTACACCTTC
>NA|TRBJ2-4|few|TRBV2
CASSRQGSGKNIQYF
TGTGCCAGCAGTAGGCAGGGATCGGGCAAAAACATTCAGTACTTC
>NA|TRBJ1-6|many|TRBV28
CASSFRGGNSPLHF
TGTGCCAGCAGTTTTCGGGGAGGTAATTCACCCCTCCACTTT
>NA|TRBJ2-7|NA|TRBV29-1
CSVERDSGYREQYF
TGCAGCGTTGAACGGGACTCCGGTTATCGGGAGCAGTACTTC
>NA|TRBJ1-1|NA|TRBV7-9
CASSLGYREMNTEAFF
TGTGCCAGCAGCTTGGGATACAGGGAAATGAACACTGAAGCTTTCTTT
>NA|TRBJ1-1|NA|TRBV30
CAWGRTDRTEAFF
TGTGCCTGGGGCCGGACAGACCGCACTGAAGCTTTCTTT
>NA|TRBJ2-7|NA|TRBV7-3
CASSLRARVDEQYF
TGTGCCAGCAGCTTAAGGGCAAGGGTCGACGAGCAGTACTTC
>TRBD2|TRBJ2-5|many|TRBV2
CASSESLTSGKETQYF
TGTGCCAGCAGTGAGAGTTTGACTAGCGGGAAAGAGACCCAGTACTTC
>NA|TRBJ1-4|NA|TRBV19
CASGRGTADEKLFF
TGTGCCAGTGGAAGGGGGACCGCCGATGAAAAACTGTTTTTT
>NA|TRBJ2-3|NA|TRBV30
CAWSVLRTDTQYF
TGTGCCTGGAGTGTATTGAGGACAGATACGCAGTATTTT
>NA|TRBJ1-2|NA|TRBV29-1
CSVAGVYGYTF
TGCAGCGTGGCAGGGGTTTATGGCTACACCTTC
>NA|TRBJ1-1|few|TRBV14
CASSQLGLTIEAFF
TGTGCCAGCAGCCAACTAGGACTTACTATTGAAGCTTTCTTT
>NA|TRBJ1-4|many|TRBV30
CAGSGRLEKLFF
TGTGCCGGTTCGGGACGTCTTGAAAAACTGTTTTTT
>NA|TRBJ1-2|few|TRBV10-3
CAISDIYGYTF
TGTGCCATCAGTGATATCTATGGCTACACCTTC
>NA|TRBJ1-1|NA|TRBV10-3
CAISESIPGQNTEAFF
TGTGCCATCAGTGAGTCAATACCGGGACAGAACACTGAAGCTTTCTTT
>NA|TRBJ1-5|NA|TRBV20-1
CSAIGISNQLQHF
TGCAGTGCTATCGGGATTAGCAATCAGCTCCAGCATTTT
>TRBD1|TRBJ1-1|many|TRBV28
CASSLDRDEAFF
TGTGCCAGCAGTTTAGACAGGGATGAAGCTTTCTTT
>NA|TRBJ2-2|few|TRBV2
CASRPIHGELFF
TGTGCCAGCAGGCCCATTCACGGGGAGCTGTTTTTT
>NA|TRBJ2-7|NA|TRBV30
CAWRQPPGPGQYF
TGTGCCTGGAGGCAACCCCCGGGCCCCGGGCAGTACTTC
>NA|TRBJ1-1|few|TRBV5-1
CASSFGTLDRSNEAFF
TGCGCCAGCAGCTTTGGGACTCTAGACAGGAGTAATGAAGCTTTCTTT
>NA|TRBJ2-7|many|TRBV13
CASSLGTRPYEQYF
TGTGCCAGCAGCTTAGGGACCCGCCCCTACGAGCAGTACTTC
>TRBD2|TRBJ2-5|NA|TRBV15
CATSRAILGLAGETQYF
TGTGCCACCAGCAGAGCCATTTTGGGACTAGCGGGAGAGACCCAGTACTTC
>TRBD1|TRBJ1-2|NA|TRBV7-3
CASRFTGGAGYGYTF
TGTGCCAGCAGGTTTACAGGGGGCGCAGGCTATGGCTACACCTTC
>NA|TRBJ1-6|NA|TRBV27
CASSKSSYNSPLHF
TGTGCCAGCAGTAAGAGCTCCTATAATTCACCCCTCCACTTT
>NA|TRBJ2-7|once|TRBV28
CASGVFGARYEQYF
TGTGCCAGCGGGGTCTTCGGGGCTCGCTACGAGCAGTACTTC
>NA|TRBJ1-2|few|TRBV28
CASRVTGFYGYTF
TGTGCCAGCAGAGTAACAGGGTTTTATGGCTACACCTTC
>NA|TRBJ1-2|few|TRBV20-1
CSANNPGHDNTF
TGCAGTGCCAACAATCCGGGACACGATAACACCTTC
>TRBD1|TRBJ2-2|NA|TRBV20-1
CSARRTGNGELFF
TGCAGTGCTAGGAGGACAGGGAACGGGGAGCTGTTTTTT
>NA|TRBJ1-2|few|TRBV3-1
CASSQRTARRTYGYTF
TGTGCCAGCAGCCAGCGGACGGCGAGGAGGACGTATGGCTACACCTTC
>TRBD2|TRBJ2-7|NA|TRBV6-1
CASTSGLAGRQYF
TGTGCCAGCACCTCGGGACTAGCGGGACGGCAGTACTTC
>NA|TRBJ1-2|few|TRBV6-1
CASSERGGGYTF
TGTGCCAGCAGTGAAAGGGGTGGCGGCTACACCTTC
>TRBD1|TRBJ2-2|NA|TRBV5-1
CASSLRDRPFGTGELFF
TGCGCCAGCAGCTTGAGGGACAGGCCGTTTGGTACCGGGGAGCTGTTTTTT
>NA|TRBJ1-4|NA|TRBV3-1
CASRPSGPGSEKLFF
TGTGCCAGCAGGCCAAGCGGTCCAGGGTCCGAAAAACTGTTTTTT
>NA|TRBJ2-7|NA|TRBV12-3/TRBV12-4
CASRVLGTYEQYF
TGTGCCAGCAGGGTACTCGGGACCTACGAGCAGTACTTC
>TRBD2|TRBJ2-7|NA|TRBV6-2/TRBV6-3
CASSYPSGLAGGYEQYF
TGTGCCAGCAGTTACCCCTCGGGACTAGCGGGCGGCTACGAGCAGTACTTC
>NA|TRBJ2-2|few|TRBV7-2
CASSLGMVAGELFF
TGTGCCAGCAGCTTAGGAATGGTTGCCGGGGAGCTGTTTTTT
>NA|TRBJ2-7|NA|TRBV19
CASSLDGSDEQYF
TGTGCCAGTAGTCTAGACGGGTCCGACGAGCAGTACTTC
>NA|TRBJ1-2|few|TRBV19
CASSIDRDGSYGYTF
TGTGCCAGTAGTATCGATCGGGACGGCTCCTATGGCTACACCTTC
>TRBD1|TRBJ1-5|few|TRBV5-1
CASSLAPGGFQPQHF
TGCGCCAGCAGCTTGGCCCCAGGGGGCTTTCAGCCCCAGCATTTT
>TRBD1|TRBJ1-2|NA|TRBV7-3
CASSHGQGVYGYTF
TGCGCCAGCAGCCACGGACAGGGGGTCTATGGCTACACCTTC
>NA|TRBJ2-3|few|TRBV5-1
CASSSSPTGTQYF
TGCGCCAGCAGCTCAAGTCCAACAGGAACGCAGTATTTT
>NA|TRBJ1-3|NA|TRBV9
CASSPRDPPGNTIYF
TGTGCCAGCAGCCCCCGGGACCCTCCTGGAAACACCATATATTTT
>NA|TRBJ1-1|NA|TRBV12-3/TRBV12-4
CASSLVRGLETEAFF
TGTGCCAGCAGTTTGGTCCGGGGGCTTGAAACTGAAGCTTTCTTT
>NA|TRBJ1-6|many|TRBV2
CASRRDSPLHF
TGTGCCAGCAGGCGGGATTCACCCCTCCACTTT